A selection of T cell receptor beta chains follows, all from one sample in a study of blood T cells in healthy people across ages. TCRdb fed the 5' RACE reads into MiXCR, producing one record per CDR3 protein. The sample records over a million distinct CDR3 sequences, under 45% being singletons. Sequencing was carried out using blood. These receptors were collected from a woman aged 60 to 75 in good health. Each CDR3 is given with its conserved first and last residue. The D gene is left open where the match is weak. The listing skips clone size in some rows; elsewhere it reads once, few, many or a size class.

d_call	j_call	clone_size	v_call	cdr3_nt	cdr3_aa
TRBD1	TRBJ2-7	.	TRBV2	TGTGCCAGCAGTGTCACACAGGGGGCCGAGCAGTACTTC	CASSVTQGAEQYF
TRBD2	TRBJ2-1	.	TRBV7-7	TGTGCCAGCAGCCCGACTAGCGAAACCGCCTACAATGAGCAGTTCTTC	CASSPTSETAYNEQFF
.	TRBJ2-4	.	TRBV27	TGTGCCAGCAGTCCCTACACCGTTGACCTCGGCGGCTCTCAGCAGTACTTC	CASSPYTVDLGGSQQYF
.	TRBJ2-3	.	TRBV20-1	TGCAGTGCTAGAGAGACTTCGGGAGTAGAAACAGATACGCAGTATTTT	CSARETSGVETDTQYF
TRBD2	TRBJ2-7	.	TRBV7-9	TGTGCCAGCAGCTTACCAGCGGGAGACTACAATGAGCAGTACTTC	CASSLPAGDYNEQYF
TRBD2	TRBJ2-1	.	TRBV2	TGTGCCAGCAGTGAGACTAGCGGGCTTAATGAGCAGTTCTTC	CASSETSGLNEQFF
TRBD2	TRBJ2-3	many	TRBV7-3	TGTGCCAGCAGCTTATACCAAGCGGGAGGCACAGATACGCAGTATTTT	CASSLYQAGGTDTQYF
.	TRBJ2-5	few	TRBV20-1	TGCAGTGGACAGGCGGTACCAAAAGAGACCCAGTACTTC	CSGQAVPKETQYF
TRBD2	TRBJ2-1	.	TRBV27	TGTGCCAGCACTGAGACTAGCGGGGGCGAGATCCCAATGATTGAGCAGTTCTTC	CASTETSGGEIPMIEQFF
.	TRBJ2-5	.	TRBV3-1	TGTGCCAGCAGCCAAGCCGGCGGTACGGAGACCCAGTACTTC	CASSQAGGTETQYF
.	TRBJ2-6	few	TRBV5-1	TGCGCCAGCTCTCTAGGGGGGTTCGGTGGGGCCAACGTCCTGACTTTC	CASSLGGFGGANVLTF
.	TRBJ1-2	few	TRBV13	TGTGCCAGCAGCCGAGGGGGGGGCCAGAGCTATGGCTACACCTTC	CASSRGGGQSYGYTF
.	TRBJ2-5	few	TRBV9	TGTGCCAGCAGCGTAGCCCCAAGGCGTGCCCAAGAGACCCAGTACTTC	CASSVAPRRAQETQYF
TRBD2	TRBJ2-1	few	TRBV29-1	TGCAGCGTTGGCGGACTAGCGGGAGCTGGGGCCAATGGGGAGCAGTTCTTC	CSVGGLAGAGANGEQFF
.	TRBJ2-5	few	TRBV25-1	TGTGCCAGCGGTCCTCGGGAAGAGACCCAGTACTTC	CASGPREETQYF
.	TRBJ2-5	.	TRBV18	TGTGCCAGCTCATCGCTATCAGGGGTTCAAGAGACCCAGTACTTC	CASSSLSGVQETQYF